One and the same sample provided the 25 T cell receptor beta chains below, sequenced in a study of CD8+ T cells in alopecia areata. In each case, RNA was isolated and then reverse transcribed into cDNA as the sequencing template. Repertoires were generated with immunoSEQ multiplex PCR, while TCRdb's copy carries only in-frame clones and drops some. The sample holds some 170,000 clones; around 58% are singletons and the top ten take 16%. Described treatment: oral pan-JAK inhibitor, 5-10 mg twice daily. The sequencing here drew on CD4+ T cells sorted from blood, taken at approximately week 61, from a patient treated with tofacitinib. Receptors were obtained from a human donor with alopecia areata.

V usage is TRBV6-5 and J usage is TRBJ2-3, with unresolved D. With 8 bases removed from V and 3 bases from J, the gap between germline ends came to 6 bases. CDR3 length: 11 amino acids. Germline V CDR1 and CDR2: MNHEY, SVGAGI. The CDR3 loop reads CASGYTDTQYF. CDR3 DNA sequence: TGTGCCAGCGGCTATACAGATACGCAGTATTTT.

A few counts support this clone. The chain links TRBV7-9 to TRBJ1-6; tentatively, D is TRBD1 (5 bases). V lost 2 bases and J 5 bases, leaving 10 bases between the germline ends. The CDR3 length is 15 residues. CDR1 is SEHNR, CDR2 FQNEAQ, per germline (reference sequence). The CDR3 reads CASSLNAGNNSPLHF. The CDR3 coding sequence is TGTGCCAGCAGCTTAAACGCAGGGAATAATTCACCCCTCCACTTT.

V usage is TRBV11-2 and J usage is TRBJ2-3, with D hard to call. The ends were cut back, 3 bases at V and 2 bases at J, with 3 bases in the middle. CDR3 length equals 12 residues. The germline V gene has CDR1 SGHAT and CDR2 FQNNGV. The CDR3 DNA sequence: TGTGCCAGCAGCTTTCCCACAGATACGCAGTATTTT. Amino acids: CASSFPTDTQYF.

The rearrangement links TRBV7-9 to TRBJ2-5; the D gene is possibly TRBD2 (5 bases). The germline V gene encodes CDR1 SEHNR and CDR2 FQNEAQ (reference sequence). CDR3 length: 14 amino acids. V was shortened by 2 bases and J by 4 bases, with 11 bases between the two germline ends. CDR3 protein: CASSLSSSRETQYF. The CDR3 DNA sequence: TGTGCCAGCAGCTTATCTAGCTCCCGAGAGACCCAGTACTTC. Based on the CDR3 plus reference TRBV7-9 and TRBJ2-5, the full variable domain is DTGVSQNPRHKITKRGQNVTFRCDPISEHNRLYWYRQTLGQGPEFLTYFQNEAQLEKSRLLSDRFSAERPKGSFSTLEIQRTEQGDSAMYLCASSLSSSRETQYFGPGTRLLVL.

This clone was picked up a small number of times. V and J are TRBV10-3 and TRBJ2-2; perhaps TRBD2 as D (6 bases). CDR3 length equals 19 residues. From germline, CDR1 is ENHRY and CDR2 SYGVKD. V lost 4 bases and J lost 5, with 26 bases in between. CDR3 bases: TGTGCCATCAGTGGGAATACGGGACTCCCAGGAGATGGGACCGGGGAGCTGTTTTTT. Its translation: CAISGNTGLPGDGTGELFF.

The genes are TRBV2 and TRBJ2-3, with TRBD2 matching 7 bases. The V gene's germline CDR1 is SNHLY and CDR2 FYNNEI. CDR3 length: 11 amino acids. Trimming removed 8 bases from V and 6 bases from J; junction bases left unmatched: 2. The DNA of the CDR3 is TGTGCCAGCGGAGCGGGGGATACGCAGTATTTT. Translating it yields CASGAGDTQYF.

The chain links TRBV29-1 to TRBJ2-7, with D unresolved. The CDR3 length is 13 residues. CDR1 and CDR2 (germline): SQVTM, ANQGSEA. V was cut by 4 bases and J by 0 bases, with 10 bases left in between. CDR3 loop: CSVGSVTSYEQYF. The CDR3 DNA sequence: TGCAGCGTTGGGTCGGTGACCTCCTACGAGCAGTACTTC.

This clone was seen a few times. The chain couples TRBV7-8 to TRBJ1-2, with D hard to call. V was clipped by 4 bases and J by 0 bases, with 9 bases between them. The CDR3 is made up of 14 amino acids. Germline-derived CDR1 and CDR2 are SGHVS and FQNEAQ. CDR3 DNA sequence: TGTGCCAGCAGCTCCCCACCCGCTAACTATGGCTACACCTTC. It specifies CASSSPPANYGYTF.

The chain joins TRBV27 to TRBJ1-2; possibly TRBD1 for D (5 bases). This CDR3 is 14 amino acids long. Between the trimmed V and J ends, which lost 6 bases and 2 bases, there was a span of 13 bases. Germline V CDR1 and CDR2: MNHEY, SMNVEV (reference sequence). The CDR3 DNA reads TGTGCCAGCAGCTTCCTCGAGGGGAACTATGGCTACACCTTC. It yields the protein CASSFLEGNYGYTF.

The V gene is TRBV15, the J gene TRBJ1-1; D is unclear. There are 14 residues in the CDR3. Germline V gives CDR1 LNHNV, CDR2 YYDKDF (reference sequence). V gave up 2 bases and J gave up 4 bases, with 11 bases separating them. In nucleotides, the CDR3 is TGTGCCACCAGCAGAAACCGGGAAGGCACTGAAGCTTTCTTT. This codes for CATSRNREGTEAFF. Full variable domain (outside the CDR3, taken from reference TRBV15 and TRBJ1-1): DAMVIQNPRYQVTQFGKPVTLSCSQTLNHNVMYWYQQKSSQAPKLLFHYYDKDFNNEADTPDNFQSRRPNTSFCFLDIRSPGLGDTAMYLCATSRNREGTEAFFGQGTRLTVV.

This clone has more than one count but fewer than ten. This chain links TRBV7-9 with TRBJ1-1; D might be TRBD1 (5 bases). Germline V gene data show CDR1 as SEHNR and CDR2 as FQNEAQ (reference sequence). The CDR3 loop spans 17 amino acids. With 6 bases removed from V and 0 bases from J, the gap between germline ends came to 20 bases. CDR3 coding DNA: TGTGCCAGCAGGGACGACAGCGGCTACAGGATGAACACTGAAGCTTTCTTT. It yields the protein CASRDDSGYRMNTEAFF. Using reference TRBV7-9 and TRBJ1-1 for the parts outside the CDR3, the full variable domain is DTGVSQNPRHKITKRGQNVTFRCDPISEHNRLYWYRQTLGQGPEFLTYFQNEAQLEKSRLLSDRFSAERPKGSFSTLEIQRTEQGDSAMYLCASRDDSGYRMNTEAFFGQGTRLTVV.

This clone was found once. The DNA of the CDR3 is TGCGCCGGAGTTAATCAGCCCCAGCATTTT. This sequence encodes CAGVNQPQHF. The chain uses TRBV23-1 and TRBJ1-5; no firm D call. TRBV23-1 qualifies as an ORF whose function is uncertain. CDR3 size: 10 residues. V was shortened by 11 bases and J by 4 bases, with 6 bases between the two germline ends.

This clone was recorded only once. Distinct nucleotide sequences in the sample also encode this CDR3. This chain joins TRBV4-1 and TRBJ1-1, with 9 bases identical to TRBD1. The CDR3 is made up of 15 amino acids. Germline V gene sequence: CDR1 MGHRA, CDR2 YSYEKL. Unmatched junction bases numbered 0, after V lost 1 base and J lost 0 bases. Written as DNA, the CDR3 is TGCGCCAGCAGCCAAGGACAGGGGGTGAACACTGAAGCTTTCTTT. It yields the protein CASSQGQGVNTEAFF.

This clone was counted a few times. The sample carries other DNA sequences with the same CDR3. The chain is built from TRBV5-1 and TRBJ2-3, with D unclear. Germline V gene sequence: CDR1 SGHRS, CDR2 YFSETQ. The CDR3 sequence is 12 residues long. V lost 0 bases and J 2 bases, leaving 1 base between the germline ends. CDR3 DNA sequence: TGCGCCAGCAGCTTGGACACAGATACGCAGTATTTT. It translates to CASSLDTDTQYF.

Concerning this clone itself: The same CDR3 arises from other DNA sequences in this sample as well. J is TRBJ2-4 and V is TRBV5-1; perhaps TRBD1 as D (5 bases). From germline, CDR1 is SGHRS and CDR2 YFSETQ. The CDR3 is 15 residues long. Trimming removed 0 bases from V and 0 bases from J, with 7 bases in between. In DNA form, the CDR3 reads TGCGCCAGCAGCTTGGAGGGGCTAGCCAAAAACATTCAGTACTTC. Encoded protein: CASSLEGLAKNIQYF.

The chain combines TRBV25-1 with TRBJ2-3, with D possibly matching TRBD1 (5 bases). This CDR3 is built from 16 residues. Germline V CDR1 and CDR2: MGHDK, SYGVNS. The V gene lost 1 base and the J gene lost 2 bases, with 13 bases spanning the gap. Here the CDR3 reads CASSEWTPTHTDTQYF. The CDR3 region has the DNA TGTGCCAGCAGTGAATGGACACCCACCCACACAGATACGCAGTATTTT.

The chain recombines TRBV7-6 with TRBJ2-5, with D uncertain. The V end was cut by 1 base, the J end by 2 bases, with 2 bases between. Germline CDR1 and CDR2: SGHVS and FNYEAQ. The CDR3 contains 12 residues. DNA of the CDR3: TGTGCCAGCAGCTTAGGGCAAGAGACCCAGTACTTC. This gives the protein CASSLGQETQYF. The complete variable domain, with remaining parts taken from reference TRBV7-6 and TRBJ2-5, reads GAGVSQSPRYKVTKRGQDVALRCDPISGHVSLYWYRQALGQGPEFLTYFNYEAQQDKSGLPNDRFSAERPEGSISTLTIQRTEQRDSAMYRCASSLGQETQYFGPGTRLLVL.

This clone appeared a few times. The V call is TRBV11-1, the J call TRBJ2-5; D remains ambiguous. Germline V CDR1 and CDR2: SGHAT, FQDESV (reference sequence). Trimming left V 1 base short and J 3 bases short, with 3 bases between. The CDR3 length is 12 residues. The CDR3 reads CASSLGKETQYF. CDR3 DNA sequence: TGTGCCAGCAGCTTAGGGAAAGAGACCCAGTACTTC.

The V gene is TRBV29-1, the J gene TRBJ2-7, with a weak D call TRBD1 (5 bases). In germline, CDR1 is SQVTM, CDR2 ANQGSEA. The V end lost 7 bases, the J end lost 0 bases, and 16 bases lay between the germline ends. The CDR3 consists of 14 residues. Here the CDR3 DNA reads TGCAGCGCTCTTCCCAGGGCCTCCTCCTACGAGCAGTACTTC. It encodes CSALPRASSYEQYF.

The V gene is TRBV29-1, the J gene TRBJ2-5; 7 nucleotides align to TRBD2. Germline loops: CDR1 SQVTM, CDR2 ANQGSEA. V trimming: 6 bases; J trimming: 4 bases; junction bases outside the gene matches: 14. This CDR3 spans 15 amino acids. CDR3 bases: TGCAGCGTCGCCAAGCGGGACGTCGGGGCAGAGACCCAGTACTTC. It specifies CSVAKRDVGAETQYF.

V and J are TRBV25-1 and TRBJ2-2; D is ambiguous. The CDR3 runs 14 residues. Germline V gene sequence: CDR1 MGHDK, CDR2 SYGVNS. V lost 6 bases, J lost 9 bases, and 17 bases lay in between. CDR3 coding DNA: TGTGCCAGCAGCGACTCCGATTTGGGCCGGGAGCTGTTTTTT. This encodes CASSDSDLGRELFF.

About this clone: At the DNA level, this CDR3 is encoded by other sequences in the same sample as well. The gene calls are TRBV30 and TRBJ1-5, with a weak D call TRBD1 (5 bases). This CDR3 region has 14 residues. The germline V gene has CDR1 GTSNPN and CDR2 SVGIG (reference sequence). The V end lost 0 bases, the J end lost 7 bases, and 13 bases lay between the germline ends. This CDR3 reads CAWSVGQGGQPQHF. The DNA for the CDR3 is TGTGCCTGGAGTGTAGGGCAGGGAGGACAGCCCCAGCATTTT.

This clone was seen only a few times. This specimen includes other DNA sequences encoding the same CDR3. V usage is TRBV4-1 and J usage is TRBJ2-5; the match to TRBD1 covers 7 bases. The CDR3 consists of 15 residues. The trim removed 3 bases at V and 4 bases at J, leaving 8 bases unmatched. Germline loops: CDR1 MGHRA, CDR2 YSYEKL. The CDR3 DNA is TGCGCCAGCAGCCAGGACAGGATCCCCCGAGAGACCCAGTACTTC. Encoded protein: CASSQDRIPRETQYF.

V and J are TRBV29-1 and TRBJ2-7; D possibly corresponds to TRBD1 (5 bases). Germline V CDR1 and CDR2: SQVTM, ANQGSEA. Trimming took 4 bases from V and 5 from J, leaving 18 bases between them. The CDR3 has 14 amino acids. The CDR3 is CSVAGRVGVHEQYF. DNA for the CDR3: TGCAGCGTTGCGGGCAGGGTGGGTGTCCACGAGCAGTACTTC.

This chain connects TRBV30 to TRBJ2-7; 8 positions agree with TRBD1. V shed 3 bases and J 5 bases; nucleotides not matched to a gene: 9. Germline values: CDR1 GTSNPN, CDR2 SVGIG (reference sequence). The CDR3 consists of 14 residues. The CDR3 sequence is CAWRVWQGAHEQYF. CDR3 in DNA: TGTGCCTGGAGAGTGTGGCAGGGGGCCCACGAGCAGTACTTC.